In its sample, the clone carrying this T cell receptor (beta chain) was seen once. This entry is derived from a study of blood T cell repertoires in COVID-19. Study details: Samples representing acute and convalescent COVID-19 were sourced from the United States, Italy and Spain. PBMCs, B-cell-depleted T cells, or T cells provided the cDNA or gDNA that made up the material.

The CDR3 contains 17 residues. The V gene end was trimmed by 0 bases and the J gene end by 7 bases; junction bases not matched to a gene: 11. Germline CDR1 is SGHRS and CDR2 is YFSETQ. This table comes from immunoSEQ multiplex PCR, and its TCRdb copy is limited to in-frame clones, with some not included. Of roughly 250,000 clones listed, about 89% are singletons. Sequenced: peripheral blood. The rearrangement uses TRBV5-1 and TRBJ1-4; 8 nucleotides agree with TRBD1. This TCR came from a man aged 25 to 45 with acute or convalescent COVID-19. Written as DNA, the CDR3 is TGCGCCAGCAGCTTGGGGGTCCAGGGGGCTGTGGGTGAAAAACTGTTTTTT. Protein: CASSLGVQGAVGEKLFF.